Listed below are T cell receptor beta chains from one sample, sequenced in a study of cytomegalovirus exposure and HLA in healthy donors. The method was immunoSEQ multiplex PCR; TCRdb's version includes in-frame clones alone and lacks a portion of them. The table includes more than 60,000 clones, less than 80% detected once. The sequenced sample consisted of PBMCs. These receptors all come from a woman between 40 and 50 years old in good health and CMV-seropositive. Each CDR3 is given with its conserved first and last residue. A D gene is named only where the DNA matches it firmly. Where a row states a size, it is once, few, many or the class of an expanded clone; other rows omit it.

>few|TRBJ1-5|-|TRBV19|15
CASSIVNRFNQPQHF
TGTGCCAGTAGTATAGTTAACAGGTTCAATCAGCCCCAGCATTTT
>-|TRBJ2-7|TRBD1|TRBV30|16
CAWRDAGTGRGDEQYF
TGTGCCTGGAGAGACGCCGGGACAGGGCGCGGTGACGAGCAGTACTTC
>-|TRBJ2-3|TRBD2|TRBV30|14
CASLLAGRTDTQYF
TGTGCCTCCCTTCTAGCGGGACGCACAGATACGCAGTATTTT
>-|TRBJ1-6|-|TRBV19|14
CASSIQNYNSPLHF
TGTGCCAGTAGTATACAAAACTATAATTCACCCCTCCACTTT
>-|TRBJ1-4|-|TRBV29-1|11
CSAGYNDKLFF
TGCAGCGCAGGATATAATGACAAACTGTTTTTT
>-|TRBJ2-5|-|TRBV6-6|15
CASSYRQGISETQYF
TGTGCCAGCAGTTACCGCCAGGGGATTTCCGAGACCCAGTACTTC
>-|TRBJ1-4|-|TRBV11-3|17
CASSLVPLGGSNEKLFF
TGTGCCAGCAGCTTAGTCCCCTTGGGGGGATCTAATGAAAAACTGTTTTTT
>-|TRBJ2-3|-|TRBV4-2|15
CASSLSGTSTDTQYF
TGTGCCAGCAGCCTCTCCGGGACTAGCACAGATACGCAGTATTTT
>-|TRBJ2-7|-|TRBV28|17
CASSEVYGRAISYEQYF
TGTGCCAGCAGCGAGGTATACGGCAGGGCCATCTCCTACGAGCAGTACTTC
>-|TRBJ1-4|TRBD1|TRBV7-2|16
CASSRDFGTGGEKLFF
TGTGCCAGCAGCCGTGATTTCGGGACAGGTGGGGAAAAACTGTTTTTT
>-|TRBJ1-2|-|TRBV2|14
CASSDPRFNYGYTF
TGTGCCAGCAGTGACCCCAGGTTTAACTATGGCTACACCTTC
>-|TRBJ1-1|-|TRBV19|15
CASSTGRLMNTEAFF
TGTGCCAGTAGTACCGGGAGGCTAATGAACACTGAAGCTTTCTTT
>-|TRBJ2-3|-|TRBV10-1|13
CASRARGPDTQYF
TGCGCCAGCAGGGCCCGAGGGCCAGATACGCAGTATTTT
>-|TRBJ2-3|TRBD2|TRBV11-2|15
CASSWASGGGDTQYF
TGTGCCAGCAGTTGGGCTAGCGGGGGAGGGGATACGCAGTATTTT
>-|TRBJ1-4|TRBD1|TRBV6-6|14
CASSWTGNNEKLFF
TGTGCCAGCAGTTGGACAGGGAATAATGAAAAACTGTTTTTT
>-|TRBJ2-7|-|TRBV5-1|15
CASSLDPGGLYEQYF
TGCGCCAGCAGCTTGGATCCGGGGGGCCTCTACGAGCAGTACTTC
>-|TRBJ2-1|-|TRBV27|14
CASSLTNSYNEQFF
TGTGCCAGCAGTTTGACAAACTCCTACAATGAGCAGTTCTTC
>-|TRBJ2-5|TRBD1|TRBV2|14
CASRNGQGVETQYF
TGTGCCAGCAGGAACGGACAGGGTGTGGAGACCCAGTACTTC
>-|TRBJ2-1|-|TRBV6-1|13
CASSGGQRNEQFF
TGTGCCAGCAGCGGCGGACAGCGCAATGAGCAGTTCTTC
>-|TRBJ1-2|TRBD1|TRBV18|12
CASSPSTGTGTF
TGTGCCAGCTCACCAAGCACAGGGACAGGCACCTTC
>-|TRBJ2-5|-|TRBV6-1|16
CASSEGAAPYQETQYF
TGTGCCAGCAGTGAAGGGGCTGCCCCTTACCAAGAGACCCAGTACTTC
>-|TRBJ2-2|TRBD2|TRBV6-6|15
CASSLSGVTAGELFF
TGTGCCAGCAGTTTAAGCGGGGTCACCGCCGGGGAGCTGTTTTTT
>-|TRBJ2-5|TRBD2|TRBV29-1|13
CSVGTNNMETQYF
TGCAGCGTGGGGACTAATAACATGGAGACCCAGTACTTC
>-|TRBJ2-1|TRBD2|TRBV6-9|18
CASSYLAGGSHSYNEQFF
TGTGCCAGCAGTTATTTAGCGGGGGGATCCCACTCCTACAATGAGCAGTTCTTC
>once|TRBJ1-1|-|TRBV7-9|14
CASSLIQGGTEAFF
TGTGCCAGCAGCTTAATCCAGGGAGGCACTGAAGCCTTCTTT
>-|TRBJ2-3|TRBD2|TRBV7-2|16
CASSRPTSGGADTQYF
TGTGCCAGCAGCAGACCGACTAGCGGGGGGGCAGATACGCAGTATTTT
>-|TRBJ1-2|-|TRBV7-2|16
CASSLGPGPRDYGYTF
TGTGCCAGCAGCTTAGGGCCCGGACCGAGGGACTATGGCTACACCTTC
>-|TRBJ1-2|-|TRBV12-5|15
CASGLDKETGNGYTF
TGTGCTAGTGGTTTGGATAAGGAAACAGGGAATGGCTACACCTTC
>-|TRBJ2-5|TRBD2|TRBV11-3|15
CASSPSWGGQETQYF
TGTGCCAGCAGCCCTTCCTGGGGGGGCCAAGAGACCCAGTACTTC
>-|TRBJ1-2|TRBD1|TRBV20-1|11
CSAIQGGGYTF
TGCAGTGCTATACAGGGGGGAGGCTACACCTTC
>once|TRBJ1-5|TRBD1|TRBV18|13
CASSGQGGQPQHF
TGTGCCAGCTCAGGACAGGGGGGGCAGCCCCAGCATTTT
>few|TRBJ2-5|-|TRBV28|12
CASIGHGETQYF
TGTGCCAGCATCGGCCACGGGGAGACCCAGTACTTC
>-|TRBJ2-1|-|TRBV2|16
CASSDGLGGSYNEQFF
TGTGCCAGCAGTGATGGGCTGGGGGGTTCCTACAATGAGCAGTTCTTC
>-|TRBJ2-1|TRBD2|TRBV11-2|16
CASSPRLAGVYNEQFF
TGTGCCAGCAGCCCCCGACTAGCGGGGGTGTACAATGAGCAGTTCTTC
>-|TRBJ2-5|TRBD2|TRBV9|15
CASSTGTSGIETQYF
TGTGCCAGCAGCACCGGGACTAGCGGGATAGAGACCCAGTACTTC
>-|TRBJ1-1|TRBD1|TRBV15|15
CATSPRTGSNTEAFF
TGTGCCACCAGCCCCCGGACAGGGTCAAACACTGAAGCTTTCTTT
>few|TRBJ1-5|-|TRBV30|13
CAWRHRENQPQHF
TGTGCCTGGAGGCATAGGGAGAATCAGCCCCAGCATTTT